This TCR beta chain was identified in a study of T cell responses to AZD1222 COVID-19 vaccine. Produced via immunoSEQ multiplex PCR; TCRdb's table is partial and in-frame only. The table shows 95,000 to 150,000 clones, with around 86% occurring only once. To note about this clone: The target antigen is unknown.

Study-wide points: At baseline, just five to seven AZD1222 recipients tested seropositive. Among the donors, most were white British and more were female, and clonal diversity was possibly underestimated. Receipt of two AZD1222 doses was followed by a rise in Spike-specific TCR breadth and depth. Reportedly, nearly half of unique spike TCRs recognized epitopes outside B.1.351/B.1.1.7 mutations.

The sequence was obtained from an adult who received the AZD1222 COVID-19 vaccine. Sequencing used peripheral blood, obtained 28 days after the second AZD1222 dose.

CDR3 DNA sequence: TGTGCCAGCAGCTTAGTAGGGCACGAGCAGTACTTC. As protein: CASSLVGHEQYF. The chain recombines TRBV11-3 with TRBJ2-7; D not certain. Trimming left V 1 base short and J 5 bases short, with 6 bases between. Germline CDR1 reads SGHNT; CDR2 reads YENEEA. The CDR3 loop spans 12 amino acids.